A single T cell receptor beta chain is shown here with its context. Its cognate antigen is unknown. The sample originates from a study of cytomegalovirus exposure and HLA in healthy donors. Study-level results: Among TCR beta chains, those listed as cytomegalovirus-associated numbered about 150. CMV antigen specificity of a few CMV-associated chains was confirmed in vitro.

V was pared by 6 bases and J by 5 bases, with 9 bases of the junction left unmatched. This CDR3 contains 14 residues. Looked up from germline, CDR1 is SNHLY and CDR2 is FYNNEI. The donors were members of the validation cohort, which comprised 120 subjects and was separate from the first cohort of about 700 subjects. The protocol was immunoSEQ multiplex PCR, while the TCRdb copy is restricted to in-frame clones and leaves out a portion. The sample lists 60,000 to 70,000 clones; 75% to 90% were seen once. This sequence joins TRBV2 and TRBJ2-5; 7 positions agree with TRBD1. The sequence came from a woman younger than 30 in good health and CMV-seronegative. Sample: PBMCs. In DNA, the CDR3 is TGTGCCAGCAGAAGGACAGGCGGTCAGGAGACCCAGTACTTC. It encodes CASRRTGGQETQYF. Variable domain in full (rest from reference TRBV2 and TRBJ2-5): EPEVTQTPSHQVTQMGQEVILRCVPISNHLYFYWYRQILGQKVEFLVSFYNNEISEKSEIFDDQFSVERPDGSNFTLKIRSTKLEDSAMYFCASRRTGGQETQYFGPGTRLLVL.